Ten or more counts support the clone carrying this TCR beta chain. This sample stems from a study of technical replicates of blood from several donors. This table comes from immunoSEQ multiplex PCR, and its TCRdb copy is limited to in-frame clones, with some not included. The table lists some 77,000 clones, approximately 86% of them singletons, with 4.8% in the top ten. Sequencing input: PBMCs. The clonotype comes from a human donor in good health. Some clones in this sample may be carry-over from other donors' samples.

The chain's CDR3 is CASSLGEPSSYNEQFF. In nucleotides, the CDR3 is TGTGCCAGCAGCTTAGGCGAACCCAGCTCCTACAATGAGCAGTTCTTC. The chain recombines TRBV13 with TRBJ2-1, with unresolved D. Trimming took 0 bases from V and 0 from J, leaving 9 bases between them. There are 16 residues in the CDR3. The germline V gene has CDR1 PRHDT and CDR2 FYEKMQ (reference sequence).